This TCR beta chain was observed in a study of blood T cell repertoires in COVID-19. This clone was seen just once. The CDR3 loop spans 13 amino acids. The V gene's germline CDR1 is SGDLS and CDR2 YYNGEE. V gave up 5 bases and J gave up 4 bases, with 12 bases separating them. In the source study's methods: Reference gene primer amplification in the assay estimated nucleated cell counts. Sequencing was performed with immunoSEQ multiplex PCR; in TCRdb, only in-frame clones are kept and a portion is missing. That table furnishes V, J and clone size, whereas the DNA furnished D and trimming. The sample lists about 140,000 clones; under 85% were seen once.

Material: peripheral blood. This sequence was found in a human donor in a cohort sampled during active COVID-19. V is TRBV9 and J is TRBJ1-2, with D perhaps matching TRBD1 (5 bases). The CDR3 bases are TGTGCCAGCAGGATAGGGGTGTCCTATGGCTACACCTTC. Protein sequence: CASRIGVSYGYTF.